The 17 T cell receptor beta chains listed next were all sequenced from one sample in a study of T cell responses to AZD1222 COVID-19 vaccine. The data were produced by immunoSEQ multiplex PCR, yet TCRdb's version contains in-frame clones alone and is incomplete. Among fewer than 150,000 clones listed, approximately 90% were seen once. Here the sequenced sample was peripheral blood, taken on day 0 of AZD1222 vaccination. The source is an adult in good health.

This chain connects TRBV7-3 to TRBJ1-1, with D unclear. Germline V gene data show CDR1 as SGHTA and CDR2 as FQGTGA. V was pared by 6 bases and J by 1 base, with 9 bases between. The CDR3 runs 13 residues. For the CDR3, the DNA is TGTGCCAGCAGTTTAGTAGCGAACACTGAAGCTTTCTTT. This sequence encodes CASSLVANTEAFF. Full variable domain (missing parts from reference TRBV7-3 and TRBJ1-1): GAGVSQTPSNKVTEKGKYVELRCDPISGHTALYWYRQSLGQGPEFLIYFQGTGAADDSGLPNDRFFAVRPEGSVSTLKIQRTERGDSAVYLCASSLVANTEAFFGQGTRLTVV.

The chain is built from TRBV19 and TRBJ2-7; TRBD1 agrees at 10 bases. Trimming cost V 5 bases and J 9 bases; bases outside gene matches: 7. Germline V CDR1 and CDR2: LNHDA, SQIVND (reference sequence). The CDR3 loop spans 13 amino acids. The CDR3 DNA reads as TGTGCCAGTAGTGCCGGGGACAGGGGTTTGCAGTACTTC. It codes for CASSAGDRGLQYF.

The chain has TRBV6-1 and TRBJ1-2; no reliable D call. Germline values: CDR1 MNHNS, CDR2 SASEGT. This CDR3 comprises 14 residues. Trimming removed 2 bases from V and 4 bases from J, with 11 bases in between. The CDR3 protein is CASSELGTVYGYTF. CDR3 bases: TGTGCCAGCAGTGAATTGGGTACGGTCTATGGCTACACCTTC.

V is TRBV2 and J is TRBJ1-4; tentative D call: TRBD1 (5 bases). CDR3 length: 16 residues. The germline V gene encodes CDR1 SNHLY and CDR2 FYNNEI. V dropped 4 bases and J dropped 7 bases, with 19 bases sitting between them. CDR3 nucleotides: TGTGCCAGCAGTGCCCGGGTCTTGGGGGTTGGTGAAAAACTGTTTTTT. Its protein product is CASSARVLGVGEKLFF.

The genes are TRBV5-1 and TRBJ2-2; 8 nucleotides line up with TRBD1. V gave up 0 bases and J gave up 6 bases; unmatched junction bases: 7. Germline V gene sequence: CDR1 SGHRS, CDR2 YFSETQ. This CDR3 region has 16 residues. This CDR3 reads CASSLEGQGIPGELFF. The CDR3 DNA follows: TGCGCCAGCAGCTTGGAAGGACAGGGTATTCCCGGGGAGCTGTTTTTT.

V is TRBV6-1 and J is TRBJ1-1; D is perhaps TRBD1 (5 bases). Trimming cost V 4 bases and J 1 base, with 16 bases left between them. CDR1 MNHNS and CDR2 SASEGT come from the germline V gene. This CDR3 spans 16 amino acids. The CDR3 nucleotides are TGTGCCAGCAGTGTTATTTCAGACAGACGGAACACTGAAGCTTTCTTT. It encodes CASSVISDRRNTEAFF.

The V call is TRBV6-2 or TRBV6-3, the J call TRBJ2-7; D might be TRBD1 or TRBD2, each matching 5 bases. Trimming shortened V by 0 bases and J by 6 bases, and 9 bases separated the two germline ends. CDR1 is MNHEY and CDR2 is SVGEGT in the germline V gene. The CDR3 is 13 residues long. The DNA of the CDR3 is TGTGCCAGCAGTTACTCTACCGGGACCGAGCAGTACTTC. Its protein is CASSYSTGTEQYF.

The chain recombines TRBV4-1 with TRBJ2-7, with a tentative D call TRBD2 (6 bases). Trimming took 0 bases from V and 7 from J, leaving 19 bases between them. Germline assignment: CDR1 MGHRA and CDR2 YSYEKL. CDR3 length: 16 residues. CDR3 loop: CASSQDWGTEGLEQYF. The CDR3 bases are TGCGCCAGCAGCCAAGATTGGGGAACGGAGGGTTTAGAGCAGTACTTC.

The CDR3 DNA reads as TGTGCCAGCTCACCACCGTCCGGAACCTATGGCTACACCTTC. Translating gives CASSPPSGTYGYTF. The chain has TRBV18 and TRBJ1-2, with D uncertain. V lost 0 bases, J lost 4 bases, and 9 bases lay in between. Germline loops: CDR1 KGHSH, CDR2 LQKENI. There are 14 residues in the CDR3.

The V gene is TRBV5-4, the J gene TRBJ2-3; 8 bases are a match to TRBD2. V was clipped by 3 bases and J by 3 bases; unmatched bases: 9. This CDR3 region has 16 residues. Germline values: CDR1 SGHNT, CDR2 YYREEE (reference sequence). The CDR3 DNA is TGTGCCAGCAGCTCCCCGGGACTAGGGGTAACAGATACGCAGTATTTT. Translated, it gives CASSSPGLGVTDTQYF.

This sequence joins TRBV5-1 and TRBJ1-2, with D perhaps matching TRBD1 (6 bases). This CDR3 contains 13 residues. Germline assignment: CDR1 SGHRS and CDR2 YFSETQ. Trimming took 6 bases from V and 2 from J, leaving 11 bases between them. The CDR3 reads CASTPDSNYGYTF. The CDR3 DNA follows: TGCGCCAGCACCCCGGACAGCAACTATGGCTACACCTTC. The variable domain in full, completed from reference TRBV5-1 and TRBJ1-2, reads KAGVTQTPRYLIKTRGQQVTLSCSPISGHRSVSWYQQTPGQGLQFLFEYFSETQRNKGNFPGRFSGRQFSNSRSEMNVSTLELGDSALYLCASTPDSNYGYTFGSGTRLTVV.

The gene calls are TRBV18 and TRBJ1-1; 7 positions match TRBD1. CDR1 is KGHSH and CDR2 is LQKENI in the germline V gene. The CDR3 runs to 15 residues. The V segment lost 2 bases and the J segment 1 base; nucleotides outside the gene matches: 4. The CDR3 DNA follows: TGTGCCAGCTCACCATTCGGGACAGCGAACACTGAAGCTTTCTTT. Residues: CASSPFGTANTEAFF.

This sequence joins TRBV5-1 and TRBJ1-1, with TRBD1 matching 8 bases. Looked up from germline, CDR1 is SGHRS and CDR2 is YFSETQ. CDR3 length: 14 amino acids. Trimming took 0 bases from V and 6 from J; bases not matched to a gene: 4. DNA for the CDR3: TGCGCCAGCAGCTTGGGACAGGGGAGCGCTGAAGCTTTCTTT. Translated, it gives CASSLGQGSAEAFF.

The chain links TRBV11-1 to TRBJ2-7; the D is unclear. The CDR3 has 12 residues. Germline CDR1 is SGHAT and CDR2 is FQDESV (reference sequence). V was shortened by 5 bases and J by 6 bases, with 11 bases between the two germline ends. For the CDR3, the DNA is TGTGCCAGCAGCGTCCACTCCCCCGAGCAGTACTTC. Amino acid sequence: CASSVHSPEQYF.

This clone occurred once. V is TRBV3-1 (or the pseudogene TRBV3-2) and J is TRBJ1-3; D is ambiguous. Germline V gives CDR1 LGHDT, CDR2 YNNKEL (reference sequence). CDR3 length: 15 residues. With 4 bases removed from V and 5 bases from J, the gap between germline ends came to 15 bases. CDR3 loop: CASSLGPATRNTIYF. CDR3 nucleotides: TGTGCCAGCAGCCTAGGACCTGCGACCCGAAACACCATATATTTT.

CDR3 region: CASSLRSGENNEQFF. In DNA, the CDR3 is TGTGCCAGCAGCTTGAGGAGCGGGGAGAACAATGAGCAGTTCTTC. The chain combines TRBV5-4 with TRBJ2-1; 7 bases fit TRBD2. The CDR3 contains 15 residues. Germline CDR1 SGHNT, CDR2 YYREEE (reference sequence). Losses at the gene ends were 1 base for V and 5 bases for J; bases not matched to a gene: 6.

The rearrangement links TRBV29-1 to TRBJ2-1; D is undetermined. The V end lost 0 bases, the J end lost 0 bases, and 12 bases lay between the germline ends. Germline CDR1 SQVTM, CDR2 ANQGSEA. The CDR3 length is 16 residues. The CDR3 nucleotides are TGCAGCGTTGAAGATATCGAGATAAGCTCCTACAATGAGCAGTTCTTC. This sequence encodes CSVEDIEISSYNEQFF.